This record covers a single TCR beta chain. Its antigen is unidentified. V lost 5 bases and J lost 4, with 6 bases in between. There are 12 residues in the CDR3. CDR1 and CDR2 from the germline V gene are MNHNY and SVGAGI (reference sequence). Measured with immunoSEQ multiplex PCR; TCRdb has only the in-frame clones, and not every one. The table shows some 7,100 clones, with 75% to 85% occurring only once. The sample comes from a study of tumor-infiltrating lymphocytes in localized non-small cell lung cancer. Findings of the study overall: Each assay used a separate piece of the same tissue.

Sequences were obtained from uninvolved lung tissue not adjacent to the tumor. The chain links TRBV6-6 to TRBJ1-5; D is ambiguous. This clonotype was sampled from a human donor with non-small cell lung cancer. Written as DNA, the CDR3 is TGTGCCAGCAGTCGCCCGAATCAGCCCCAGCATTTT. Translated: CASSRPNQPQHF.